This is a list of T cell receptor beta chains from one sample in a study of OX40 agonist ivuxolimab in advanced cancers. Clones were sequenced by immunoSEQ multiplex PCR, and TCRdb holds only the in-frame ones, with some missing. Found here are 55,000 to 85,000 clones, 70% to 90% of them singletons; the top ten hold approximately 0.68%. The specimen comprised CD4+ or CD8+ T cells sorted from blood, sampled in a trial of the OX40 agonist ivuxolimab. The receptors shown here come from an adult with an advanced solid tumor such as melanoma, head and neck, liver or kidney cancer. Both conserved end residues are part of each CDR3. D genes are given only for firm matches. Size values are once, few and many counts, or a class for expanded clones, and some rows have none.

clone size,J gene,D gene,V gene,CDR3 protein,CDR3 DNA
NA,TRBJ2-3,NA,TRBV7-2,CASSEGLRTDTQYF,TGTGCCAGCAGTGAGGGGCTACGGACAGATACGCAGTATTTT
NA,TRBJ2-1,TRBD2,TRBV7-3,CASSPRLAGAYNEQFF,TGTGCCAGCAGCCCCCGACTAGCGGGGGCCTACAATGAGCAGTTCTTC
NA,TRBJ1-5,TRBD1,TRBV6-5,CASRGTGGNQPQHF,TGTGCCAGCAGGGGGACAGGGGGCAATCAGCCCCAGCATTTT
once,TRBJ1-2,TRBD1,TRBV2,CASITTGDYGYTF,TGTGCCAGCATTACGACAGGGGACTACGGCTACACCTTC
NA,TRBJ2-5,NA,TRBV11-2,CASSLVSGPQRQETQYF,TGTGCCAGCAGCTTAGTGTCGGGACCCCAGAGGCAAGAGACCCAGTACTTC
NA,TRBJ2-7,TRBD1,TRBV10-3,CAIKSGQGLEEQYF,TGTGCCATTAAGTCGGGACAGGGATTGGAGGAGCAGTACTTC
NA,TRBJ2-5,NA,TRBV7-2,CASSLGQAQETQYF,TGTGCCAGCAGCTTAGGACAGGCCCAAGAGACCCAGTACTTC
NA,TRBJ1-6,TRBD1,TRBV2,CASSIGQGNSPLHF,TGTGCCAGCAGTATCGGACAGGGCAATTCACCCCTCCACTTT
NA,TRBJ2-4,NA,TRBV5-1,CASSIDLRGENIQYF,TGCGCCAGCAGCATCGACCTACGAGGGGAAAACATTCAGTACTTC
NA,TRBJ2-7,NA,TRBV18,CASSPGQGLTEQYF,TGTGCCAGCTCACCGGGGCAGGGGTTGACCGAGCAGTACTTC
NA,TRBJ1-5,TRBD1,TRBV11-2,CASSRTGENQPQHF,TGTGCCAGCAGTCGGACAGGGGAGAACCAGCCCCAGCATTTT
NA,TRBJ2-2,NA,TRBV7-2,CASSPRARGELFF,TGTGCCAGCAGCCCTCGGGCGAGAGGGGAGCTGTTTTTT
NA,TRBJ2-1,NA,TRBV12-5,CASGWQGWDEQFF,TGTGCTAGTGGTTGGCAGGGATGGGATGAGCAGTTCTTC
NA,TRBJ1-2,NA,TRBV12-5,CASGLRQGGSGYTF,TGTGCTAGTGGTTTGCGCCAGGGAGGATCTGGCTACACCTTC
few,TRBJ1-6,NA,TRBV6-5,CASRPDGSNSPLHF,TGTGCCAGCAGGCCTGACGGCTCAAACTCACCCCTCCACTTT
NA,TRBJ1-4,NA,TRBV5-6,CASSYKRVLGNEKLFF,TGTGCCAGCAGCTACAAAAGGGTCCTGGGTAATGAAAAACTGTTTTTT
NA,TRBJ1-1,NA,TRBV5-4,CASSFGGGGVLNTEAFF,TGTGCCAGCAGCTTCGGGGGTGGCGGCGTCTTGAACACTGAAGCTTTCTTT
NA,TRBJ2-7,TRBD2,TRBV5-5,CASSTSGGREQYF,TGTGCCAGCAGTACTAGCGGGGGGCGCGAGCAGTACTTC
NA,TRBJ2-7,TRBD1,TRBV18,CASSPGTGDEQYF,TGTGCCAGCTCACCCGGGACAGGGGACGAGCAGTACTTC
NA,TRBJ1-4,TRBD1,TRBV6-5,CASSYPDRAGEKLFF,TGTGCCAGCAGTTACCCGGACAGGGCAGGGGAAAAACTGTTTTTT
NA,TRBJ1-6,NA,TRBV5-1,CASSLGRGVNSPLHF,TGCGCCAGCAGCTTGGGTCGGGGCGTTAATTCACCCCTCCACTTT
NA,TRBJ1-1,TRBD1,TRBV29-1,CSAHRGQMNTEAFF,TGCAGCGCCCATAGGGGACAGATGAACACTGAAGCTTTCTTT
NA,TRBJ2-1,NA,TRBV29-1,CSTVAGQRATNAGQFF,TGCAGCACTGTGGCGGGACAGCGGGCAACCAATGCGGGGCAGTTCTTC
NA,TRBJ2-1,NA,TRBV5-1,CASSSTLSGEQFF,TGCGCCAGCAGCTCAACCCTGTCGGGTGAGCAGTTCTTC
NA,TRBJ2-4,NA,TRBV4-2,CASSQDRRGGDIQYF,TGTGCCAGCAGCCAAGATCGCAGAGGGGGGGACATTCAGTACTTC
NA,TRBJ2-7,NA,TRBV7-8,CASSPTAPTLQYF,TGTGCCAGCAGCCCGACAGCTCCTACGTTGCAGTACTTC
NA,TRBJ1-5,NA,TRBV19,CASRRRAYIYQPQHF,TGTGCCAGTAGACGCCGGGCCTACATTTATCAGCCCCAGCATTTT
NA,TRBJ2-3,TRBD2,TRBV11-2,CASRVSGGDTQYF,TGTGCCAGCAGGGTTAGCGGGGGAGATACGCAGTATTTT
NA,TRBJ2-1,TRBD1,TRBV29-1,CSVEGDRYNEQFF,TGCAGCGTTGAAGGGGACAGGTACAATGAGCAGTTCTTC
NA,TRBJ2-1,NA,TRBV6-1,CASRGYNEQFF,TGTGCCAGCAGGGGATACAATGAGCAGTTCTTC
NA,TRBJ2-2,NA,TRBV19,CASYDDIITGELFF,TGTGCCAGTTACGACGACATTATAACCGGGGAGCTGTTTTTT
NA,TRBJ2-5,NA,TRBV5-1,CASSPRRIAETQYF,TGCGCCAGCAGCCCCCGGAGAATAGCCGAGACCCAGTACTTC
NA,TRBJ2-7,NA,TRBV5-4,CASSSQGPANREQYF,TGTGCCAGCAGCTCCCAAGGCCCTGCCAACAGGGAGCAGTACTTC
once,TRBJ1-1,TRBD1,TRBV6-5,CASSQGQVEAFF,TGTGCCAGCAGCCAAGGACAGGTTGAAGCTTTCTTT
NA,TRBJ1-4,NA,TRBV5-5,CASSLVGGSSRPNEKLFF,TGTGCCAGCAGCTTGGTAGGGGGTTCTAGTCGTCCTAATGAAAAACTGTTTTTT
NA,TRBJ2-7,NA,TRBV7-2,CASSLERQQYF,TGTGCCAGCAGCTTAGAAAGGCAGCAGTACTTC
NA,TRBJ2-4,NA,TRBV5-5,CASSRGQAEGIQYF,TGTGCCAGCAGCAGGGGACAAGCTGAGGGCATTCAGTACTTC
NA,TRBJ2-4,NA,TRBV7-2,CASSLNLPKNIQYF,TGTGCCAGCAGCTTAAATTTACCCAAAAACATTCAGTACTTC
NA,TRBJ1-1,NA,TRBV18,CASSPITGWDTEAFF,TGTGCCAGCTCACCAATTACAGGGTGGGACACTGAAGCTTTCTTT
NA,TRBJ1-5,NA,TRBV13,CASSLAGSGNQPQHF,TGTGCCAGCAGCTTAGCGGGCTCCGGCAATCAGCCCCAGCATTTT
once,TRBJ2-5,NA,TRBV6-5,CATSRRLRETQYF,TGTGCCACTTCCAGGAGGCTCAGGGAGACCCAGTACTTC
NA,TRBJ1-5,NA,TRBV7-9,CASSLRDNQPQHF,TGTGCCAGCAGCTTACGGGATAATCAGCCCCAGCATTTT
NA,TRBJ1-1,TRBD1,TRBV11-1,CASSPGGTYTEAFF,TGTGCCAGCAGTCCAGGGGGCACGTACACTGAAGCTTTCTTT
NA,TRBJ1-2,TRBD1,TRBV5-4,CASSSTGDYGYTF,TGTGCCAGCAGCTCGACAGGGGACTATGGCTACACCTTC